This TCR beta chain originates from a study of T cell clones after liver transplantation. Method: immunoSEQ multiplex PCR; TCRdb's copy keeps in-frame clones and lacks some. The sample holds approximately 65,000 clones, 80% to 95% seen once. Study-wide results and caveats: Graft donor-reactive T cells may have migrated into the graft rather than being deleted.

As to this clone: The antigen remains undetermined.

CDR3 length: 15 amino acids. Germline lookup yields CDR1 SGDLS and CDR2 YYNGEE. V was shortened by 4 bases and J by 9 bases, with 20 bases between the two germline ends. The TCR comes from a human patient who received a liver transplant. The graft donor may have contributed some T cells. The V and J genes are TRBV9 and TRBJ2-4; no clear D. The specimen comprised CD4+ T cells from blood, sampled nearly 26 months after liver transplant. CDR3 bases: TGTGCCAGCAGCCAAGCCCCCGGGCCTTCATCCATTCAGTACTTC. The encoded protein is CASSQAPGPSSIQYF. Full variable domain (remainder filled in from reference TRBV9 and TRBJ2-4): DSGVTQTPKHLITATGQRVTLRCSPRSGDLSVYWYQQSLDQGLQFLIQYYNGEERAKGNILERFSAQQFPDLHSELNLSSLELGDSALYFCASSQAPGPSSIQYFGAGTRLSVL.